This T cell receptor (beta chain) was documented in a study of T cell responses to AZD1222 COVID-19 vaccine. Broader study findings: After two AZD1222 doses, spike-specific TCR breadth and depth rose versus day 0. Across spike, vaccine-associated CD4 TCRs were found, dominant at 160-218 and 743-854. Nearly half of spike-specific TCRs reportedly target variant regions that are unmutated in the B.1.351 and B.1.1.7 variants.

Points on this clone: Antigen specificity is unknown.

Trimming left V 3 bases short and J 8 bases short, with 16 bases between. The CDR3 has 14 residues. Looked up from germline, CDR1 is LNHDA and CDR2 is SQIVND (reference sequence). The method was immunoSEQ multiplex PCR; TCRdb's version includes in-frame clones alone and lacks a portion of them. The profile shows 95,000 to 100,000 clones, approximately 84% of them singletons. The TCR comes from an adult who received the AZD1222 COVID-19 vaccine. The starting material was peripheral blood, obtained 28 days after the second AZD1222 dose. The J gene is TRBJ1-2, the V gene TRBV19; D is possibly TRBD1 (5 bases). The CDR3 here is CASSITGQGYGYTF. DNA of the CDR3: TGTGCCAGTAGTATTACGGGGCAGGGTTACGGCTACACCTTC. The full variable domain, rest sourced from reference TRBV19 and TRBJ1-2, is DGGITQSPKYLFRKEGQNVTLSCEQNLNHDAMYWYRQDPGQGLRLIYYSQIVNDFQKGDIAEGYSVSREKKESFPLTVTSAQKNPTAFYLCASSITGQGYGYTFGSGTRLTVV.